This is a list of T cell receptor beta chains from one sample in a study of blood T cell repertoires in COVID-19. Here immunoSEQ multiplex PCR was the method, and the copy in TCRdb shows in-frame clones only, minus some. The sample lists 340,000 or so clones, 80% to 90% occurring once. Specimen: PBMCs or T cells enriched from blood (not recorded which). The receptor source for this set is a woman aged 40 to 50 with acute COVID-19. The CDR3 runs from the conserved cysteine through the conserved F or W. Fields, in order: D gene, J gene, V gene, clone size, CDR3 DNA, CDR3 protein. A D gene is named only where the DNA matches it firmly. Some rows mark clone size as missing; the rest say once, few, many or name a class of expanded clone.

D: -
J: TRBJ1-3
V: TRBV11-2
size: -
DNA: TGTGCCAGCGGTGGAGGACCCGGAAACACCATATATTTT
CDR3: CASGGGPGNTIYF

D: TRBD2
J: TRBJ2-1
V: TRBV6-6
size: -
DNA: TGTGCCAGCAGGCCGACTAGCGATGAGCAGTTCTTC
CDR3: CASRPTSDEQFF

D: TRBD2
J: TRBJ2-3
V: TRBV7-3
size: -
DNA: TGTGCCAGCAGCTTAATAGCGGGGAGCACAGATACGCAGTATTTT
CDR3: CASSLIAGSTDTQYF

D: -
J: TRBJ1-1
V: TRBV10-2
size: -
DNA: TGCGCCAGCAGTGAGTTGCCCGGGAACACTGAAGCTTTCTTT
CDR3: CASSELPGNTEAFF

D: -
J: TRBJ1-4
V: TRBV28
size: -
DNA: TGTGCCAGCAGTTTTTGCGTGGGGAGGTGTGAAAAACTGTTTTTT
CDR3: CASSFCVGRCEKLFF

D: TRBD1
J: TRBJ2-7
V: TRBV10-3
size: -
DNA: TGTGCCATCAGTGGGGACAGGGGTAGCGACGAGCAGTACTTC
CDR3: CAISGDRGSDEQYF

D: TRBD2
J: TRBJ2-3
V: TRBV11-1
size: -
DNA: TGTGCCAGCAGCTCCGAAGCGGGGGGGCGGTATGATACGCAGTATTTT
CDR3: CASSSEAGGRYDTQYF

D: TRBD1
J: TRBJ2-7
V: TRBV28
size: -
DNA: TGTGCCAGCAGTTTATTGGGACAGGGAATGAACTACGAGCAGTACTTC
CDR3: CASSLLGQGMNYEQYF

D: TRBD2
J: TRBJ2-7
V: TRBV5-1
size: -
DNA: TGCGCCAGCAGCAAACAGACTAGCGAACTATACGAGCAGTACTTC
CDR3: CASSKQTSELYEQYF

D: TRBD1
J: TRBJ2-1
V: TRBV5-4
size: -
DNA: TGTGCCAGCAGCCAAAACCGGGACAGTTACAATGAGCAGTTCTTC
CDR3: CASSQNRDSYNEQFF

D: -
J: TRBJ1-2
V: TRBV28
size: -
DNA: TGTGCCAGCAACTGGGCAAACTATGGCTACACCTTC
CDR3: CASNWANYGYTF

D: -
J: TRBJ2-5
V: TRBV5-1
size: -
DNA: TGCGCCAGCAGCTTGGCCCTCGGGGTTGAGACCCAGTACTTC
CDR3: CASSLALGVETQYF

D: -
J: TRBJ2-1
V: TRBV7-9
size: -
DNA: TGTGCCAGCAGCTTCCCAGGGAACAATGAGCAGTTCTTC
CDR3: CASSFPGNNEQFF

D: -
J: TRBJ1-4
V: TRBV6-6
size: -
DNA: TGTGCCAGCAGTTTACCGGGACTGAACGAAAAACTGTTTTTT
CDR3: CASSLPGLNEKLFF

D: TRBD1
J: TRBJ1-4
V: TRBV7-2
size: -
DNA: TGTGCCAGCAGCTTCCTCTCGACAGGGTGGGATGAAAAACTGTTTTTT
CDR3: CASSFLSTGWDEKLFF

D: -
J: TRBJ1-1
V: TRBV7-9
size: -
DNA: TGTGCCAGCAGCTTAGGAGGTAGGAACTTGAACACTGAAGCTTTCTTT
CDR3: CASSLGGRNLNTEAFF

D: -
J: TRBJ2-4
V: TRBV9
size: -
DNA: TGTGCCAGCAGCGTAGGGGTGGGGGCTAAAAACATTCAGTACTTC
CDR3: CASSVGVGAKNIQYF

D: -
J: TRBJ1-1
V: TRBV27
size: -
DNA: TGTGCCAGCAGCCAACAGAGGAACACTGAAGCTTTCTTT
CDR3: CASSQQRNTEAFF

D: -
J: TRBJ1-4
V: TRBV11-2
size: few
DNA: TGTGCCAGCAGCTTAAGTGGGGGCCGAAATGAAAAACTGTTTTTT
CDR3: CASSLSGGRNEKLFF

D: -
J: TRBJ2-7
V: TRBV5-4
size: -
DNA: TGTGCCAGCAGCTTTTCTACCTCATCGGCAGGGCCTCTCGAGCAGTACTTC
CDR3: CASSFSTSSAGPLEQYF

D: TRBD1
J: TRBJ2-7
V: TRBV5-4
size: -
DNA: TGTGCCAGCAGCACCCGACAGGGGGATCTTTCGTACGAGCAGTACTTC
CDR3: CASSTRQGDLSYEQYF

D: -
J: TRBJ2-1
V: TRBV11-2
size: -
DNA: TGTGCCAGCAGCTTAGATCCAGCGGCGGAGCAGTTCTTC
CDR3: CASSLDPAAEQFF

D: -
J: TRBJ2-2
V: TRBV5-5
size: -
DNA: TGTGCCAGCAGTCAGCTCCCATCGACAGGGAACACCGGGGAGCTGTTTTTT
CDR3: CASSQLPSTGNTGELFF

D: -
J: TRBJ1-2
V: TRBV4-1
size: -
DNA: TGCGCCAGCAGCCAACTACAGACCTCGTATGGCTACACCTTC
CDR3: CASSQLQTSYGYTF

D: TRBD2
J: TRBJ2-3
V: TRBV24-1
size: -
DNA: TGTGCCACCAGTCAAAGCGGGAGGGAAGATACGCAGTATTTT
CDR3: CATSQSGREDTQYF

D: -
J: TRBJ2-1
V: TRBV7-3
size: few
DNA: TGTGCCAGCAGCTTATCCCTAGCGACCTCCTACAATGAGCAGTTCTTC
CDR3: CASSLSLATSYNEQFF

D: -
J: TRBJ1-5
V: TRBV7-2
size: few
DNA: TGTGCCAGCAGCTTTCATAGCAATCAGCCCCAGCATTTT
CDR3: CASSFHSNQPQHF